Listed here are 20 T cell receptor beta chains from one sample, sequenced in a study of control samples from healthy donors and cancer patients. The data were produced by immunoSEQ multiplex PCR, yet TCRdb's version contains in-frame clones alone and is incomplete. The table records 120,000 to 150,000 clones, 75% to 90% of them present only once. Sequencing was performed on blood. These receptors were collected from a man aged 30 to 45 in good health.

The rearrangement links TRBV6-4 to TRBJ2-1, with TRBD1 matching 7 bases. With V trimmed by 0 bases and J by 8 bases, 7 bases remained unmatched. This CDR3 comprises 15 residues. Germline V lookup: CDR1 MRHNA, CDR2 SNTAGT. CDR3 sequence: CASSDSSGGSYEQFF. Written as DNA, the CDR3 is TGTGCCAGCAGTGACTCTTCAGGGGGATCGTATGAGCAGTTCTTC.

The genes are TRBV29-1 and TRBJ1-1, with D maybe TRBD1 (5 bases). The CDR3 runs 13 residues. V was trimmed by 6 bases and J by 1 base, leaving 12 bases between them. Germline lookup yields CDR1 SQVTM and CDR2 ANQGSEA. Written as DNA, the CDR3 is TGCAGCGTAGCGGGACTACAGAACACTGAAGCTTTCTTT. Amino acids: CSVAGLQNTEAFF.

J is TRBJ2-3 and V is TRBV18, with 8 bases aligning to TRBD2. Looked up from germline, CDR1 is KGHSH and CDR2 is LQKENI. V gave up 2 bases and J gave up 2 bases; unmatched junction bases: 6. The CDR3 is 16 amino acids. CDR3 coding DNA: TGTGCCAGCTCACCAATTGGGACTAGTACCACAGATACGCAGTATTTT. It specifies CASSPIGTSTTDTQYF.

The chain recombines TRBV7-3 with TRBJ2-3; TRBD2 aligns across 9 bases. The CDR3 is made up of 16 amino acids. Germline CDR1 reads SGHTA; CDR2 reads FQGTGA. J was trimmed by 5 bases and V by 3 bases; bases with no gene match: 9. CDR3 sequence: CASSLRGGGAGDTQYF. CDR3 nucleotide sequence: TGTGCCAGCAGCTTGCGCGGCGGGGGGGCTGGAGATACGCAGTATTTT.

The rearrangement joins TRBV7-6 to TRBJ2-1; tentative D call: TRBD2 (5 bases). CDR3 length: 13 residues. Germline CDR1 is SGHVS and CDR2 is FNYEAQ. V lost 2 bases, J lost 9 bases, and 11 bases lay in between. The CDR3 loop reads CASSLRSEGEQFF. CDR3 coding DNA: TGTGCCAGCAGCTTAAGGAGTGAGGGTGAGCAGTTCTTC.

The chain joins TRBV5-1 to TRBJ1-1; D perhaps matches TRBD1 (6 bases). Germline V gene lookup returns CDR1 SGHRS and CDR2 YFSETQ. The CDR3 is made up of 17 amino acids. The V gene lost 5 bases and the J gene lost 6 bases, with 26 bases spanning the gap. CDR3 sequence reads: CASRIGLGGRSPPEAFF. The DNA for the CDR3 is TGCGCCAGCAGGATAGGGTTAGGGGGGCGATCTCCCCCTGAAGCTTTCTTT. The complete variable domain, with remaining parts taken from reference TRBV5-1 and TRBJ1-1, reads KAGVTQTPRYLIKTRGQQVTLSCSPISGHRSVSWYQQTPGQGLQFLFEYFSETQRNKGNFPGRFSGRQFSNSRSEMNVSTLELGDSALYLCASRIGLGGRSPPEAFFGQGTRLTVV.

The chain couples TRBV7-9 to TRBJ2-7; 7 bases match TRBD1. The germline CDR1 and CDR2 sequences are SEHNR and FQNEAQ (reference sequence). This CDR3 contains 13 residues. Trimming took 7 bases from V and 2 from J; bases not matched to a gene: 5. The CDR3 spells CASTTGVAYEQYF. The CDR3 DNA is TGTGCCAGCACCACAGGGGTAGCCTACGAGCAGTACTTC.

The CDR3 DNA is TGTGCCAGCAGCTTATCTAGCGGGGGTTATTACAATGAGCAGTTCTTC. It translates to CASSLSSGGYYNEQFF. The V call is TRBV7-6, the J call TRBJ2-1, with 10 bases matching TRBD2. V dropped 2 bases and J dropped 4; count of bases not matched to a gene: 5. This CDR3 spans 16 amino acids. Germline V gene lookup returns CDR1 SGHVS and CDR2 FNYEAQ.

The V and J genes are TRBV3-1 (or the pseudogene TRBV3-2) and TRBJ2-3, with 7 bases that match TRBD2. From germline, CDR1 is LGHDT and CDR2 YNNKEL (reference sequence). J was trimmed by 4 bases and V by 5 bases; bases with no gene match: 9. The CDR3 is made up of 15 amino acids. The CDR3 spells CASSYWGGEADTQYF. In DNA, the CDR3 is TGTGCCAGCAGCTACTGGGGGGGGGAGGCAGATACGCAGTATTTT.

The genes are TRBV19 and TRBJ1-4, with TRBD1 identical over 7 bases. The CDR3 has 17 residues. The junction had 16 bases not matched to a gene; V was cut back by 11 bases and J by 1 base. In germline, CDR1 is LNHDA, CDR2 SQIVND (reference sequence). The CDR3 reads CAGLWDSQWETNEKLFF. Here the CDR3 DNA reads TGTGCCGGGCTTTGGGACAGCCAATGGGAAACTAATGAAAAACTGTTTTTT. Full variable domain (outside the CDR3, taken from reference TRBV19 and TRBJ1-4): DGGITQSPKYLFRKEGQNVTLSCEQNLNHDAMYWYRQDPGQGLRLIYYSQIVNDFQKGDIAEGYSVSREKKESFPLTVTSAQKNPTAFYLCAGLWDSQWETNEKLFFGSGTQLSVL.

V gene TRBV25-1 combines with J gene TRBJ2-3; D not resolved. Trimming took off 4 bases at V and 2 bases at J, with 13 bases between the two ends. The CDR3 spans 15 residues. Germline V gives CDR1 MGHDK, CDR2 SYGVNS. The CDR3 is CASSVRHLNTDTQYF. The CDR3 region has the DNA TGTGCCAGCAGTGTACGTCATCTTAACACAGATACGCAGTATTTT.

The chain employs TRBV9 and TRBJ1-1, with 7 positions matching TRBD1. Looked up from germline, CDR1 is SGDLS and CDR2 is YYNGEE. The J segment lost 4 bases and the V segment lost 0 bases, leaving 3 bases of the junction unmatched. The CDR3 length is 14 residues. The CDR3 DNA sequence: TGTGCCAGCAGCGTAGGGGGACAGAGCACTGAAGCTTTCTTT. Its translation: CASSVGGQSTEAFF.

The rearrangement joins TRBV6-1 to TRBJ1-5; D remains unclear. V was pared by 0 bases and J by 7 bases, with 7 bases between. The CDR3 spans 13 residues. Germline V lookup: CDR1 MNHNS, CDR2 SASEGT. CDR3: CASSEALGQPQHF. Here the CDR3 DNA reads TGTGCCAGCAGTGAAGCGCTGGGGCAGCCCCAGCATTTT.

V gene TRBV6-4 combines with J gene TRBJ2-1; 7 nucleotides agree with TRBD1. The germline CDR1 and CDR2 sequences are MRHNA and SNTAGT. This CDR3 is built from 15 residues. V shed 2 bases and J 8 bases; nucleotides not matched to a gene: 9. DNA of the CDR3: TGTGCCAGCAGTGACGAGGGGACAGCTTCGCATGAGCAGTTCTTC. Its protein is CASSDEGTASHEQFF.

The chain recombines TRBV6-6 with TRBJ2-5; 10 bases line up with TRBD1. This CDR3 is 15 amino acids long. Germline V gene data show CDR1 as MNHNY and CDR2 as SVGAGI (reference sequence). V lost 0 bases to trimming and J lost 2 bases; unmatched junction nucleotides: 0. The CDR3 DNA sequence: TGTGCCAGCAGTTACTCGGGACAGGGGCAAGAGACCCAGTACTTC. Residues: CASSYSGQGQETQYF.

The chain has TRBV11-2 and TRBJ2-1; D unresolved. This CDR3 is built from 15 residues. Germline V gives CDR1 SGHAT, CDR2 FQNNGV. Trimming stripped 7 bases from V and 0 bases from J, with 13 bases between. The CDR3 loop is CASTPRRASYNEQFF. CDR3 DNA sequence: TGTGCCAGCACACCAAGACGGGCCTCCTACAATGAGCAGTTCTTC.

This clone was picked up a small number of times. The chain carries TRBV4-1 and TRBJ2-1, with D unclear. V was shortened by 0 bases and J by 8 bases, with 14 bases between the two germline ends. The CDR3 consists of 15 residues. CDR1 MGHRA and CDR2 YSYEKL come from the germline V gene. As DNA, the CDR3 is TGCGCCAGCAGCCAAGATGGTTCAGCACCCTATGAGCAGTTCTTC. Amino acids: CASSQDGSAPYEQFF.

This chain connects TRBV7-2 to TRBJ1-1; 7 nucleotides agree with TRBD1. Trimming took 2 bases from V and 4 from J; bases not matched to a gene: 16. The germline V gene encodes CDR1 SGHTA and CDR2 FQGNSA. The CDR3 is 18 amino acids. The CDR3 protein is CASSLFRLRDRAATEAFF. The CDR3 DNA reads TGTGCCAGCAGCTTATTCCGATTACGAGACAGGGCGGCCACTGAAGCTTTCTTT.

This sequence joins TRBV19 and TRBJ2-1; the D gene is possibly TRBD2 (6 bases). V was shortened by 3 bases and J by 13 bases, with 10 bases between the two germline ends. The CDR3 loop spans 11 amino acids. From germline, CDR1 is LNHDA and CDR2 SQIVND (reference sequence). CDR3 loop: CASSMGGRQFF. For the CDR3, the DNA is TGTGCCAGTAGTATGGGAGGTAGACAGTTCTTC.

The chain uses TRBV25-1 and TRBJ1-2; perhaps TRBD1 as D (6 bases). Germline CDR1 reads MGHDK; CDR2 reads SYGVNS. Trimming left V 5 bases short and J 8 bases short, with 12 bases between. The CDR3 is 12 residues long. The CDR3 nucleotides are TGTGCCAGCAGTCAGAACAGGGAAGGCTACACCTTC. Amino acid sequence: CASSQNREGYTF.